The entry below gives a single T cell receptor beta chain sequence along with its context. Its matching antigen is unknown. The data originate from a study of T-cell reconstitution after alpha-beta-depleted transplantation in children. Study results and caveats: Reported findings indicate that, about two months after transplant, alpha-beta T cells came from several hundred expanded clones, which were derived from non-depleted graft cells. Surviving thymic progenitors and recipient T cells were the source of high TCRbeta diversity at day 60 in some patients.

As it was prepared, the TCRbeta library received unique molecular identifiers. One entry per CDR3 protein, called by TCRdb with MiXCR from the PCR reads. This table has 480,000 or so distinct CDR3 sequences, roughly a tenth appearing once. CDR1 and CDR2 (germline): SQVTM, ANQGSEA. V was trimmed by 6 bases and J by 5 bases, leaving 13 bases between them. This CDR3 comprises 12 residues. This sequence originates from a child aged 2-9 years with inherited bone marrow failure, due to receive a stem cell transplant. The source was PBMCs, collected before TCRalphabeta/CD19-depleted stem cell transplant. V is TRBV29-1 and J is TRBJ2-5; the D gene is possibly TRBD1 (6 bases). CDR3 sequence (DNA): TGCAGCGTCCAGGGGTTGGTTGAGACCCAGTACTTC. Translated, it gives CSVQGLVETQYF.